Each of the 22 T cell receptor beta chains below was sequenced from the same sample in a study of cytomegalovirus exposure and HLA in healthy donors. Researchers ran the PCR with 60 Vbeta and 13 Jbeta primers. This table comes from immunoSEQ multiplex PCR, and its TCRdb copy is limited to in-frame clones, with some not included. In the table there are roughly 180,000 clones, 9.5% of which are singletons. Sequenced sample: PBMCs. Source of these receptors: a woman aged 25-40 years in good health and CMV-seropositive.

The chain employs TRBV18 and TRBJ1-1; D is unresolved. The CDR3 loop spans 11 amino acids. The germline V gene has CDR1 KGHSH and CDR2 LQKENI. The ends were cut back, 4 bases at V and 7 bases at J, with 7 bases in the middle. CDR3 loop: CASSRGFEAFF. The CDR3 coding sequence is TGTGCCAGCTCACGAGGGTTTGAAGCTTTCTTT.

The J gene is TRBJ1-5, the V gene TRBV7-9; D perhaps matches TRBD1 (5 bases). Germline CDR1 is SEHNR and CDR2 is FQNEAQ (reference sequence). Trimming removed 3 bases from V and 0 bases from J, with 9 bases in between. This CDR3 spans 15 amino acids. The CDR3 sequence: CASSLGLPSNQPQHF. CDR3 DNA sequence: TGTGCCAGCAGCTTGGGGCTACCTAGCAATCAGCCCCAGCATTTT.

This clone was seen more than once but under ten times. This chain connects TRBV4-1 to TRBJ2-1; the D is unclear. Trimming removed 0 bases at V and 4 bases at J, with 19 bases between. Germline CDR1 reads MGHRA; CDR2 reads YSYEKL. This CDR3 contains 18 residues. The CDR3 DNA is TGCGCCAGCAGCCAAGATTCGAGGCGGCCCAAGTCTTACAATGAGCAGTTCTTC. It specifies CASSQDSRRPKSYNEQFF.

The V call is TRBV30, the J call TRBJ2-7, with 8 bases fitting TRBD2. The CDR3 spans 13 residues. The J segment lost 1 base and the V segment lost 3 bases, leaving 2 bases of the junction unmatched. Germline values: CDR1 GTSNPN, CDR2 SVGIG (reference sequence). CDR3 amino acids: CAWRASGSYEQYF. DNA for the CDR3: TGTGCCTGGAGGGCTAGCGGGTCCTACGAGCAGTACTTC.

This clone came up a few times. The genes are TRBV13 and TRBJ2-3; weak D call: TRBD2 (6 bases). V lost 3 bases and J lost 1, with 11 bases in between. The CDR3 length is 15 residues. CDR1 and CDR2 (germline): PRHDT, FYEKMQ (reference sequence). CDR3 sequence reads: CASSFRRGRTDTQYF. Written as DNA, the CDR3 is TGTGCCAGCAGCTTCCGGCGGGGACGCACAGATACGCAGTATTTT. Variable domain in full (rest from reference TRBV13 and TRBJ2-3): AAGVIQSPRHLIKEKRETATLKCYPIPRHDTVYWYQQGPGQDPQFLISFYEKMQSDKGSIPDRFSAQQFSDYHSELNMSSLELGDSALYFCASSFRRGRTDTQYFGPGTRLTVL.

The chain couples TRBV19 to TRBJ2-2; TRBD1 agrees at 7 bases. In germline, CDR1 is LNHDA, CDR2 SQIVND (reference sequence). The CDR3 is 15 amino acids. After removal of 10 bases from V and 1 base from J, the junction contained 9 bases not matched to a gene. CDR3 nucleotide sequence: TGTGCCATGAAGGGGCAGGGGGTGAACACCGGGGAGCTGTTTTTT. Protein product: CAMKGQGVNTGELFF.

The chain joins TRBV2 to TRBJ1-1; D perhaps matches TRBD1 (5 bases). Germline CDR1 is SNHLY and CDR2 is FYNNEI. The CDR3 runs to 13 residues. Trimming stripped 8 bases from V and 6 bases from J, with 16 bases between. CDR3 loop: CASPLRQKAEAFF. DNA of the CDR3: TGTGCCAGCCCTTTGAGACAGAAAGCTGAAGCTTTCTTT.

This clone has just a few counts. The V call is TRBV4-2, the J call TRBJ2-5, with 11 bases that match TRBD2. This CDR3 contains 16 residues. Germline V lookup: CDR1 LGHNA, CDR2 YNFKEQ. V gave up 1 base and J gave up 5 bases; unmatched junction bases: 6. The CDR3 nucleotides read TGTGCCAGCAGCCAAGGGCTAGCGGGAGGCCCGGAGACCCAGTACTTC. It yields the protein CASSQGLAGGPETQYF.

This chain joins TRBV23-1 and TRBJ1-4; the D is unclear. TRBV23-1 is annotated as an ORF whose role is uncertain. The CDR3 is made up of 15 amino acids. V lost 6 bases, J lost 3 bases, and 14 bases lay in between. In DNA form, the CDR3 reads TGCGCCAGCAGAAGAAAAACGGTTGCTAATGAAAAACTGTTTTTT. Translated: CASRRKTVANEKLFF.

The chain carries TRBV6-5 and TRBJ2-7; 8 bases line up with TRBD1. Per the germline V gene, CDR1 is MNHEY and CDR2 is SVGAGI. The CDR3 covers 14 residues. J lost 6 bases, V lost 7 bases, and 11 bases had no gene match. The CDR3 is CASTRAVTGAEQYF. DNA of the CDR3: TGTGCCAGCACCCGGGCCGTGACAGGGGCCGAGCAGTACTTC.

The rearrangement joins TRBV10-2 to TRBJ2-4; D might be TRBD1 (6 bases). The CDR3 covers 15 residues. Germline CDR1 and CDR2: WSHSY and SAAADI. V was shortened by 6 bases and J by 0 bases, with 12 bases between the two germline ends. In nucleotides, the CDR3 is TGCGCCAGCAGGGACAGATACCTAGCCAAAAACATTCAGTACTTC. The encoded protein is CASRDRYLAKNIQYF.

This sequence joins TRBV2 and TRBJ1-5, with D unclear. In germline, CDR1 is SNHLY, CDR2 FYNNEI. V was cut by 4 bases and J by 4 bases, with 17 bases left in between. CDR3 length: 16 residues. DNA for the CDR3: TGTGCCAGCAGTGGAGAAACAGCGGGTCTGAATCAGCCCCAGCATTTT. This gives the protein CASSGETAGLNQPQHF.

V gene TRBV12-2 combines with J gene TRBJ2-7; the D call of TRBD2 is as the table states it, not checked on the DNA. TRBV12-2 is described as a pseudogene. The CDR3 contains 17 residues. CDR3 sequence (DNA): TGTGCAAGTCGCTTAGTTGAGACTACAGCGATGAAGGGCGAGCAGTACTTC. It codes for CASRLVETTAMKGEQYF.

This clone was recorded a few times. The V call is TRBV2, the J call TRBJ1-5; TRBD1 is a possible D gene (5 bases). CDR3 size: 13 residues. V lost 7 bases, J lost 4 bases, and 11 bases lay in between. Germline-derived CDR1 and CDR2 are SNHLY and FYNNEI. The CDR3 loop reads CASTARTNQPQHF. The DNA of the CDR3 is TGTGCCAGCACTGCAAGGACAAATCAGCCCCAGCATTTT.

A note on this clone: Other DNA sequences in this specimen translate into the identical CDR3. The CDR3 DNA sequence: TGTGCCAGCAGCTTGAAACGATCAGAGGGATTGAACACTGAAGCTTTCTTT. Residues: CASSLKRSEGLNTEAFF. V usage is TRBV5-6 and J usage is TRBJ1-1, with D hard to call. The length of the CDR3 is 17 residues. CDR1 and CDR2 (germline): SGHDT, YYEEEE. V was shortened by 1 base and J by 0 bases, with 16 bases between the two germline ends.

V gene TRBV11-2 combines with J gene TRBJ1-5; D is uncertain. The CDR3 is made up of 15 amino acids. The V end lost 7 bases, the J end lost 0 bases, and 13 bases lay between the germline ends. CDR1 SGHAT and CDR2 FQNNGV come from the germline V gene. Written as DNA, the CDR3 is TGTGCCAGCAACCCGGGGTTCTATAGCAATCAGCCCCAGCATTTT. The encoded protein is CASNPGFYSNQPQHF.

Only a few counts were recorded for this clone. The V gene is TRBV7-9, the J gene TRBJ2-2, with D unclear. The germline gives CDR1 SEHNR, CDR2 FQNEAQ (reference sequence). This CDR3 has 12 residues. The ends were cut back, 10 bases at V and 6 bases at J, with 12 bases in the middle. The CDR3 DNA follows: TGTGCCATTACGAGAATCTCCGGGGAGCTGTTTTTT. It specifies CAITRISGELFF.

This clone was recorded a few times. The chain is built from TRBV6-1 and TRBJ2-3, with TRBD2 as a possible D gene (5 bases). The length of the CDR3 is 15 residues. Germline-derived CDR1 and CDR2 are MNHNS and SASEGT. Between the trimmed V and J ends, which lost 2 bases and 9 bases, there was a span of 18 bases. CDR3 protein: CASSERISLSGTQYF. In DNA, the CDR3 is TGTGCCAGCAGTGAAAGGATATCACTCTCGGGGACGCAGTATTTT.

This clone has only a few counts. V usage is TRBV5-1 and J usage is TRBJ2-1, with 7 bases that match TRBD1. This CDR3 has 15 amino acids. CDR1 is SGHRS and CDR2 is YFSETQ in the germline V gene. The junction had 5 bases not matched to a gene; V was cut back by 3 bases and J by 2 bases. The CDR3 loop reads CASSSGGSTYNEQFF. The CDR3 DNA reads TGCGCCAGCAGCTCAGGGGGAAGCACCTACAATGAGCAGTTCTTC. The whole variable domain, remainder taken from reference TRBV5-1 and TRBJ2-1, is KAGVTQTPRYLIKTRGQQVTLSCSPISGHRSVSWYQQTPGQGLQFLFEYFSETQRNKGNFPGRFSGRQFSNSRSEMNVSTLELGDSALYLCASSSGGSTYNEQFFGPGTRLTVL.

This clone turned up a few times. The V call is TRBV27, the J call TRBJ2-1, with 10 bases that match TRBD2. Losses at the gene ends were 3 bases for V and 6 bases for J; bases not matched to a gene: 5. Germline-derived CDR1 and CDR2 are MNHEY and SMNVEV (reference sequence). The CDR3 loop spans 15 amino acids. The CDR3 nucleotides read TGTGCCAGCAGTTTCCCGGGACTAGCGTCCAATGAGCAGTTCTTC. Translation: CASSFPGLASNEQFF.

The rearrangement links TRBV5-1 to TRBJ2-3; possibly TRBD2 for D (6 bases). The germline V and J ends were trimmed by 3 bases and 0 bases, with 14 bases remaining between them. The CDR3 sequence is 16 residues long. The germline gives CDR1 SGHRS, CDR2 YFSETQ. The CDR3 here is CASSSDKRASTDTQYF. The DNA for the CDR3 is TGCGCCAGCAGCTCTGATAAGCGGGCTAGCACAGATACGCAGTATTTT.

This clone was observed a few times. The chain is built from TRBV4-1 and TRBJ2-2; TRBD2 aligns across 10 bases. With 0 bases clipped from V and 0 bases from J, the junction kept 4 bases outside the gene matches. Germline V gives CDR1 MGHRA, CDR2 YSYEKL. CDR3 length: 18 amino acids. CDR3 protein: CASSQDTSGAANTGELFF. The CDR3 region has the DNA TGCGCCAGCAGCCAAGATACTAGCGGGGCTGCGAACACCGGGGAGCTGTTTTTT.